The 10 T cell receptor beta chains given below trace back to one sample, sequenced in a study of long-term antiretroviral therapy in people with HIV. Survey-level resolution applied to immunoSEQ assay v3.0. The method was immunoSEQ multiplex PCR; TCRdb's version includes in-frame clones alone and lacks a portion of them. The sample records tens of thousands of clones, 84% being singletons. The specimen comprised unsorted PBMCs, sampled 0.4 years after starting antiretroviral therapy. The receptors shown here come from a man in his late teens or twenties with HIV.

This clone was seen only a few times. The chain couples TRBV7-9 to TRBJ1-2, with D perhaps TRBD1 (5 bases). The CDR3 has 15 amino acids. CDR1 is SEHNR and CDR2 is FQNEAQ in the germline V gene (reference sequence). Between the trimmed V and J ends, which lost 5 bases and 0 bases, there was a span of 13 bases. CDR3 nucleotides: TGTGCCAGCAGCACAAGCAGGGCAACTAACTATGGCTACACCTTC. It yields the protein CASSTSRATNYGYTF.

The CDR3 DNA reads TGCGCCAGCAGCCAAGACATGGGGACAGGGGGCAGGGATGAAAAACTGTTTTTT. Translation gives CASSQDMGTGGRDEKLFF. J is TRBJ1-4 and V is TRBV4-1; 12 bases are a match to TRBD1. The germline V gene encodes CDR1 MGHRA and CDR2 YSYEKL. V dropped 0 bases and J dropped 6; count of bases not matched to a gene: 8. The CDR3 contains 18 residues.

V gene TRBV5-6 combines with J gene TRBJ1-2; no definite D call. The V end was cut by 5 bases, the J end by 8 bases, with 16 bases between. This CDR3 has 13 residues. Germline values: CDR1 SGHDT, CDR2 YYEEEE. The CDR3 DNA follows: TGTGCCAGCAGTTATACACCGGGTCTGGGCTACACCTTC. As protein: CASSYTPGLGYTF.

V usage is TRBV9 and J usage is TRBJ1-1; D is unresolved. Germline CDR1 is SGDLS and CDR2 is YYNGEE. CDR3 length equals 13 residues. Trimming took off 0 bases at V and 7 bases at J, with 10 bases between the two ends. This CDR3 reads CASSVGVGGEAFF. CDR3 in DNA: TGTGCCAGCAGCGTAGGGGTTGGCGGTGAAGCTTTCTTT.

The chain employs TRBV4-3 and TRBJ2-7; D possibly corresponds to TRBD1 (6 bases). The germline V gene has CDR1 LGHNA and CDR2 YSLEER. Trimming stripped 1 base from V and 2 bases from J, with 15 bases between. The CDR3 is 16 amino acids. The CDR3 DNA is TGCGCCAGCAGCCAAGGAAGGGCAGGGGCCACCTACGAGCAGTACTTC. Its protein product is CASSQGRAGATYEQYF.

The DNA of the CDR3 is TGTGCCAGCAGTAAGGGACAGGGTGTATTTACTGAAGCTTTCTTT. This sequence encodes CASSKGQGVFTEAFF. The chain is built from TRBV6-1 and TRBJ1-1; TRBD1 matches 9 bases. The CDR3 sequence is 15 residues long. With 5 bases clipped from V and 5 bases from J, the junction kept 9 bases outside the gene matches. Germline CDR1 reads MNHNS; CDR2 reads SASEGT.

This chain uses TRBV27 with TRBJ1-1; D unresolved. Germline lookup yields CDR1 MNHEY and CDR2 SMNVEV (reference sequence). The CDR3 is 15 amino acids. V lost 3 bases, J lost 1 base, and 12 bases lay in between. Here the CDR3 reads CASSFVSRTNTEAFF. CDR3 bases: TGTGCCAGCAGTTTTGTTTCCCGGACGAACACTGAAGCTTTCTTT.

V usage is TRBV9 and J usage is TRBJ2-7; 8 bases fit TRBD2. Losses at the gene ends were 4 bases for V and 7 bases for J; bases not matched to a gene: 13. Germline V CDR1 and CDR2: SGDLS, YYNGEE. The CDR3 is 15 residues long. The CDR3 nucleotides are TGTGCCAGCAGCCCCCAAGGACTAGCCTATGGAGAGCAGTACTTC. This translates into CASSPQGLAYGEQYF.

The genes are TRBV19 and TRBJ2-2; 7 bases map to TRBD1. Unmatched junction bases numbered 6, after V lost 1 base and J lost 4 bases. Germline V gene data show CDR1 as LNHDA and CDR2 as SQIVND (reference sequence). The CDR3 contains 16 residues. The CDR3 nucleotides are TGTGCCAGTAGTATAGTCCGGACAGGACTCACCGGGGAGCTGTTTTTT. It codes for CASSIVRTGLTGELFF.

The chain recombines TRBV6-4 with TRBJ2-1; 7 bases align to TRBD2. The CDR3 extends over 15 amino acids. Germline trimming cut 5 bases from V and 3 bases from J; bases unmatched to any gene: 7. In germline, CDR1 is MRHNA, CDR2 SNTAGT. The DNA for the CDR3 is TGTGCCAGCAGTCCTAAAGGGGAGGGCTACAATGAGCAGTTCTTC. As protein: CASSPKGEGYNEQFF.